This T cell receptor (beta chain) derives from a study of technical replicates of blood from several donors. Germline CDR1 SGHVS, CDR2 FNYEAQ. The CDR3 sequence is 16 residues long. Germline trimming cut 5 bases from V and 7 bases from J; bases unmatched to any gene: 14. The table came from immunoSEQ multiplex PCR; TCRdb's copy has only in-frame clones and leaves some out. Of about 66,000 clones listed, approximately 91% were seen once; the top ten hold roughly 4.3%. V gene TRBV7-6 combines with J gene TRBJ2-1, with 7 bases lining up with TRBD1. The sequence was collected from a human donor in good health. Some clones in this sample may be carry-over from other donors' samples. Sequences were obtained from PBMCs. CDR3 sequence: CASSQPDRVTVNEQFF. CDR3 DNA sequence: TGTGCCAGCAGCCAACCTGACAGGGTCACGGTAAATGAGCAGTTCTTC.